This T cell receptor beta chain was obtained from a study of identical twins. CDR1 and CDR2 from the germline V gene are SNHLY and FYNNEI. The length of the CDR3 is 12 residues. Trimming stripped 6 bases from V and 5 bases from J, with 10 bases between. This clonotype was seen more than once but under ten times. The antigen is undetermined. The study's findings and limits: Cord blood's abundant beta clonotypes had fewer insertions, unlike memory repertoires. Models underpredicted monozygotic twin sharing of out-of-frame TCR alpha.

Every one of the donors was a healthy Caucasian. Unique molecular identifiers were present on the cDNA, and a universal primer site came from template switching. Using its own MiXCR run on the 5' RACE reads, TCRdb lists one record per CDR3 protein. The data contain fewer than 250,000 distinct CDR3 sequences, roughly 9.4% of them singletons. The sequenced sample was memory (CD45RO+) T cells sorted from blood. This chain connects TRBV2 to TRBJ2-5; D is undetermined. This sequence was found in a woman between 18 and 29 years old in good health. In DNA form, the CDR3 reads TGTGCCAGCAGGGGCGATCGGGAGACCCAGTACTTC. Its translation: CASRGDRETQYF.